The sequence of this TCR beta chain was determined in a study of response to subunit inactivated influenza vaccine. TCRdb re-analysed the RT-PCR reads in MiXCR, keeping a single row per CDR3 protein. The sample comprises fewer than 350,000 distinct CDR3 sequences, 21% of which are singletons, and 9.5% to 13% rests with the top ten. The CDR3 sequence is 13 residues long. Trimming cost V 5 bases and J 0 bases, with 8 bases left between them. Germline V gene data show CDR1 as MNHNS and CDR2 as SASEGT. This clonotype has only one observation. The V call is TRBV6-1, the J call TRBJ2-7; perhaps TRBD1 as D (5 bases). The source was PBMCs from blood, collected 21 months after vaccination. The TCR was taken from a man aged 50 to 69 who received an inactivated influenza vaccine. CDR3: CASSPTASYEQYF. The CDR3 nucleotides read TGTGCCAGCAGTCCGACAGCCTCCTACGAGCAGTACTTC.